The clone carrying this T cell receptor beta chain was observed many times. Its antigen is not known. The data stem from a study of CD8 T cells in ankylosing spondylitis. Broader study findings: Disease-linked clones reportedly showed significant enrichment in matched ankylosing spondylitis synovial fluid.

The J segment lost 2 bases and the V segment lost 4 bases, leaving 6 bases of the junction unmatched. There are 15 residues in the CDR3. CDR1 DFQATT and CDR2 SNEGSKA come from the germline V gene (reference sequence). Researchers built TCR beta libraries using quantitative 5'-RACE with molecular barcodes. TCRdb re-called the 5' RACE reads with MiXCR, one entry per CDR3 protein. This sample has some 95,000 distinct CDR3 sequences, with approximately 9% found just once. The gene calls are TRBV20-1 and TRBJ2-3; 10 bases map to TRBD2. What was sequenced was blood, either unsorted or a sorted T cell fraction (not recorded which). The receptor's source is a male donor with ankylosing spondylitis or in good health (not recorded which). The CDR3, as DNA: TGCAGTGCTACTCGGACTAGCGGCTTCACAGATACGCAGTATTTT. This codes for CSATRTSGFTDTQYF.